This T cell receptor beta chain stems from a study of T cells in Graves' hyperthyroidism and ophthalmopathy (dated by TCRdb to between 2018 and 2020). With respect to the entire study: Peripheral blood samples were taken at the time of initial diagnosis, prior to any treatment. To identify distinguishing TCR V-J signatures, a discovery cohort of about 100 patients was used, comprising some 45 with Graves' ophthalmopathy and around 57 with stable Graves' hyperthyroidism. Prospective prediction of ophthalmopathy was tested in an independent validation cohort of 18 to 20 hyperthyroidism patients and 17 patients who later progressed to ophthalmopathy. The 100 or so discovery patients were randomly split 7:3 into training and test sets. In addition, the study compared T-cell repertoires in thyroid tissue and in blood from five to seven Graves' hyperthyroidism patients. Following sampling, methimazole starting at 30 mg daily was given to hyperthyroidism patients, and high-dose intravenous methylprednisolone was given to ophthalmopathy patients. TCR Vbeta CDR3 sequencing of roughly 140 peripheral blood samples (approximately 44 ophthalmopathy, approximately 80 hyperthyroidism and some 17 progressor patients) is reported in the paper. The study at large found these results: Most expanded thyroid clonotypes (frequency above 0.001) were also detected in blood, suggesting blood repertoires may reflect thyroid immune responses. Sample size was not statistically predetermined, and blinding of investigators to group allocation was not performed. Ophthalmopathy was separated from stable hyperthyroidism by a 13 V-J signature model, with 87.88% sensitivity and about 81% specificity obtained in cross-validation and 80%/75% obtained in testing. During validation, the model predicted progression to ophthalmopathy a median of around 6 months ahead of onset, with around 70% sensitivity and less than 85% specificity.

CDR1 and CDR2, looked up from the germline V gene (reference sequence), are SEHNR and FQNEAQ. Measured from the cysteine to the phenylalanine, the CDR3 is 15 residues long. This entry keeps only the CDR3 DNA: 45 bases, framed from base 1. Ends trimmed: V by 3 bases, J by 3 bases; bases unmatched to a gene: 5. A remark on this clonotype: Its cognate antigen has yet to be identified. Base-call qualities are not available, and no considerably larger clone is one nucleotide away.

Amplification of TCR beta CDR3 regions was carried out from RNA transcripts. The first round of RT-PCR for the TCR CDR3 was performed with the HTBI primer set and the Qiagen OneStep RT-PCR kit. A second multiplex PCR round built the libraries, followed by size selection and purification. Paired-end sequencing of the libraries was performed with 100 bp reads on an Illumina HiSeq2000. The paper's data handling went like this. SOAPnuke was used to process the raw data, throwing out any read that contained adapters or uncalled bases, had a mean Phred below 15, or lacked an exact constant-primer or identifier match. COPE v1.2.5 was used to merge high-quality paired reads, and clonotypes were defined as unique nucleotide sequences. MiTCR v1.1 was used to align the clonotypes against IMGT TRBV, TRBD and TRBJ reference segments. The analysis included only V-J combinations with a frequency above 0.0001, which together covered roughly 99% of the repertoires. The TCS score was defined as the ratio of F50 (clonal expansion) to E x V (chaos), calculated using BLOSUM62-based TCRdist between CDR3 peptides within each V-J. Welch's t-statistics and random forest reduced fewer than 600 V-J features to 13, which were used in a naive Bayes classifier (R e1071). The raw public data were reprocessed by TCRdb itself: fastp quality trimming at Q25, MiXCR clonotype calling, in-frame beta chains only. Each CDR3 protein gets just one entry, which takes the most common genes and DNA from the rows behind it. It is TCRdb's table, rather than the study itself, that gives the V and J calls and clone size. The sample contains roughly 350,000 distinct CDR3 sequences, roughly 15% of them found a single time. The ten largest clonotypes hold around 20% of the sample.

In the ophthalmopathy patients, disease was moderately to severely active, with a Clinical Activity Score of 3 or more, a NOSPECS grade of 4 or more, and a duration of less than 3 months. Patients with uncontrolled infections, other autoimmune diseases, pregnancy or lactation were excluded. Diagnoses were established on the basis of clinical symptoms, serum thyroxine and TRAb, thyroid ultrasound, and orbital computed tomography. Ficoll-Paque density gradient centrifugation was used to isolate PBMCs from around 10 ml of fresh peripheral blood. Trizol reagent was used to extract total RNA, and RNA quality was then checked on an Agilent 2100 Bioanalyzer.

This receptor was taken from a woman in her twenties or thirties with Graves' ophthalmopathy. The sequence links TRBV7-9 to TRBJ1-5; 7 central bases correspond to TRBD1. The sample consisted of blood. The DNA sequence is as follows: TGTGCCAGCAGCTTGGGGGGACAGTACAATCAGCCCCAGCATTTT. Translated, this gives CASSLGGQYNQPQHF. Reference TRBV7-9 and TRBJ1-5 genes cover what lies past the CDR3, so the full variable domain is DTGVSQNPRHKITKRGQNVTFRCDPISEHNRLYWYRQTLGQGPEFLTYFQNEAQLEKSRLLSDRFSAERPKGSFSTLEIQRTEQGDSAMYLCASSLGGQYNQPQHFGDGTRLSIL.